This T cell receptor beta chain was recorded in a study of blood T cell repertoires in COVID-19. Overall study context: Researchers got acute and convalescent COVID-19 samples from the United States, Italy and Spain. Nucleic acid was either cDNA or gDNA, and it came from T cells, B-cell-depleted T cells, or PBMCs.

Original processing methods: For nucleated cells, counts were estimated from reference gene primer amplification. The assay was immunoSEQ multiplex PCR, and TCRdb's table has in-frame clones only and misses some. V and J calls and clone size are given by that table; D and trimming were obtained from the DNA. The sample consists of approximately 65,000 clones, 81% of them appearing once. The CDR3 contains 14 residues. Trimming shortened V by 5 bases and J by 5 bases, and 13 bases separated the two germline ends. Germline CDR1 SEHNR, CDR2 FQNEAQ (reference sequence). The receptor comes from a man at least 80 years old with acute or convalescent COVID-19. V gene TRBV7-9 combines with J gene TRBJ2-1; D may be TRBD2 (7 bases). Input material: peripheral blood. The CDR3 bases are TGTGCCAGCAGCCTCGGGGGGCCGAACAATGAGCAGTTCTTC. Protein: CASSLGGPNNEQFF. Looking up the rest from reference TRBV7-9 and TRBJ2-1 gives the full variable domain: DTGVSQNPRHKITKRGQNVTFRCDPISEHNRLYWYRQTLGQGPEFLTYFQNEAQLEKSRLLSDRFSAERPKGSFSTLEIQRTEQGDSAMYLCASSLGGPNNEQFFGPGTRLTVL.